A single sample gave rise to the 27 T cell receptor beta chains below, sequenced in a study of shared clonotypes between healthy human individuals. Assay used: immunoSEQ multiplex PCR; TCRdb lists only in-frame clones, some missing. The table shows approximately 2.4 million clones, with approximately 96% occurring only once. The sample comprised naive CD4+ T cells sorted from blood. The subset is: CD45RA+ positively selected. These receptors originate from a man in his late teens or twenties in good health.

V and J are TRBV30 and TRBJ1-2; D is possibly TRBD1 (5 bases). Germline CDR1 is GTSNPN and CDR2 is SVGIG (reference sequence). CDR3 length: 12 residues. V gave up 2 bases and J gave up 8 bases, with 12 bases separating them. CDR3: CAWSHPRGGYTF. The CDR3 region has the DNA TGTGCCTGGAGTCACCCCCGGGGCGGCTACACCTTC.

This chain uses TRBV11-2 with TRBJ1-4; D is undetermined. Per germline, CDR1 SGHAT and CDR2 FQNNGV. V was pared by 5 bases and J by 4 bases, with 11 bases between. This CDR3 has 14 residues. CDR3: CASSATRNNEKLFF. DNA of the CDR3: TGTGCCAGCAGCGCCACACGGAATAATGAAAAACTGTTTTTT.

The CDR3 sequence is CASSGGTGNQPQHF. The DNA for the CDR3 is TGTGCCAGCAGCGGGGGAACTGGCAATCAGCCCCAGCATTTT. The rearrangement joins TRBV9 to TRBJ1-5; no reliable D call. Germline values: CDR1 SGDLS, CDR2 YYNGEE. Trimming pared 3 bases from V and 2 bases from J, leaving 9 bases between. The CDR3 has 14 amino acids.

The V and J genes are TRBV5-1 and TRBJ2-3, with 10 bases matching TRBD2. The germline gives CDR1 SGHRS, CDR2 YFSETQ. The CDR3 covers 16 residues. Trimming cost V 0 bases and J 1 base; bases outside gene matches: 2. As DNA, the CDR3 is TGCGCCAGCAGCTTGGAGGGGACTAGCGGCACAGATACGCAGTATTTT. It encodes CASSLEGTSGTDTQYF.

The V and J genes are TRBV5-1 and TRBJ1-1, with D unclear. Germline values: CDR1 SGHRS, CDR2 YFSETQ. V dropped 5 bases and J dropped 8 bases, with 19 bases sitting between them. The length of the CDR3 is 14 residues. The CDR3 DNA reads TGCGCCAGCAGAAACCCCGGAGGAACGGAAGAAGCTTTCTTT. As protein: CASRNPGGTEEAFF.

V gene TRBV18 combines with J gene TRBJ1-2, with TRBD1 identical over 9 bases. This CDR3 is built from 15 residues. V shed 3 bases, J shed 3 bases, and the junction held 5 bases outside the gene matches. CDR1 is KGHSH and CDR2 is LQKENI in the germline V gene. CDR3: CASSPLQGADYGYTF. DNA of the CDR3: TGTGCCAGCTCACCTCTACAGGGGGCTGACTATGGCTACACCTTC.

This sequence joins TRBV15 and TRBJ2-3, with 8 bases matching TRBD2. V trimming: 3 bases; J trimming: 5 bases; junction bases outside the gene matches: 10. The germline CDR1 and CDR2 sequences are LNHNV and YYDKDF (reference sequence). The CDR3 extends over 16 amino acids. The CDR3 DNA reads as TGTGCCACCAGCAGGGGAACTAGCGGCGGGGGAGATACGCAGTATTTT. It is translated as CATSRGTSGGGDTQYF.

The CDR3 DNA reads as TGTGCCAGCAGCGCCTCCCGAAACCAGCCGCCGGGGGCCAACGTCCTGACTTTC. Translating gives CASSASRNQPPGANVLTF. The rearrangement joins TRBV9 to TRBJ2-6, with unresolved D. Trimming cost V 3 bases and J 4 bases, with 20 bases left between them. The length of the CDR3 is 18 residues. CDR1 and CDR2 (germline): SGDLS, YYNGEE.

Concerning this clone: Other DNA sequences in the sample encode the same CDR3. The chain uses TRBV5-1 and TRBJ2-2; D uncertain. This CDR3 contains 14 residues. Germline loops: CDR1 SGHRS, CDR2 YFSETQ. Trimming left V 2 bases short and J 2 bases short, with 7 bases between. Here the CDR3 reads CASSLSVNTGELFF. CDR3 sequence (DNA): TGCGCCAGCAGCTTAAGTGTAAACACCGGGGAGCTGTTTTTT.

In nucleotides, the CDR3 is TGTGCCAGCAGCGTACAGGGGGCTCACTATGGCTACACCTTC. Residues: CASSVQGAHYGYTF. The rearrangement joins TRBV6-1 to TRBJ1-2; TRBD1 matches at 9 bases. Germline V gives CDR1 MNHNS, CDR2 SASEGT. This CDR3 is built from 14 residues. With V trimmed by 6 bases and J by 3 bases, 5 bases remained unmatched.

Concerning this clone: Other DNA sequences in the same sample also yield this CDR3. The rearrangement joins TRBV7-9 to TRBJ1-2; TRBD1 agrees at 8 bases. The CDR3 covers 12 residues. Germline V CDR1 and CDR2: SEHNR, FQNEAQ (reference sequence). J gave up 7 bases and V 5 bases, and 3 bases lay outside the gene matches. CDR3 in DNA: TGTGCCAGCAGCCTTGGGACAGGTGGCTACACCTTC. Protein product: CASSLGTGGYTF.

V and J are TRBV18 and TRBJ1-1; D is uncertain. CDR1 is KGHSH, CDR2 LQKENI, per germline. V gave up 6 bases and J gave up 1 base, with 9 bases separating them. CDR3 size: 13 residues. The DNA for the CDR3 is TGTGCCAGCTCCCGTGACTCGAACACTGAAGCTTTCTTT. It codes for CASSRDSNTEAFF.

As concerns this clone: The sample carries other DNA sequences with the same CDR3. The rearrangement joins TRBV4-1 to TRBJ2-5; 8 positions agree with TRBD1. Germline values: CDR1 MGHRA, CDR2 YSYEKL. The V and J ends lost 0 bases and 5 bases, in that order; junction bases with no gene match: 5. The CDR3 is 15 residues long. Here the CDR3 reads CASSQDPGGLETQYF. As DNA, the CDR3 is TGCGCCAGCAGCCAAGATCCAGGGGGCTTGGAGACCCAGTACTTC.

The gene calls are TRBV4-1 and TRBJ2-1; 9 nucleotides agree with TRBD2. Per the germline V gene, CDR1 is MGHRA and CDR2 is YSYEKL. Trimming took 4 bases from V and 1 from J; bases not matched to a gene: 5. This CDR3 is built from 16 residues. The CDR3 DNA reads as TGCGCCAGCAGCCGAATAGCGGGAGTATCCTACAATGAGCAGTTCTTC. This gives the protein CASSRIAGVSYNEQFF.

This clone was observed a single time. The chain carries TRBV9 and TRBJ1-1; the D is unclear. The germline V gene has CDR1 SGDLS and CDR2 YYNGEE. This CDR3 is built from 14 residues. V gave up 0 bases and J gave up 6 bases, with 12 bases separating them. Written as DNA, the CDR3 is TGTGCCAGCAGCGTAGAGATATCGCCGGCTGAAGCTTTCTTT. Amino acids: CASSVEISPAEAFF.

The chain has TRBV7-9 and TRBJ2-1; 7 nucleotides match TRBD2. This CDR3 is 18 amino acids long. Per the germline V gene, CDR1 is SEHNR and CDR2 is FQNEAQ (reference sequence). Trimming at V came to 1 base and at J to 6 bases, leaving 15 bases not matched to a gene. The CDR3 coding sequence is TGTGCCAGCAGCTTAGGCCGATCCGGGACTAAGATTCCCAATGAGCAGTTCTTC. Translation: CASSLGRSGTKIPNEQFF.

Concerning this clone: Within the sample, other DNA sequences also encode this same CDR3. V is TRBV5-1 and J is TRBJ2-1; no definite D call. Germline assignment: CDR1 SGHRS and CDR2 YFSETQ. Trimming stripped 0 bases from V and 10 bases from J, with 5 bases between. This CDR3 has 11 residues. The CDR3 loop is CASSLEVEQFF. The CDR3 DNA follows: TGCGCCAGCAGCTTGGAGGTAGAGCAGTTCTTC.

The V gene is TRBV18, the J gene TRBJ1-4; the D gene is possibly TRBD1 (6 bases). V lost 3 bases and J 0 bases, leaving 8 bases between the germline ends. Per the germline V gene, CDR1 is KGHSH and CDR2 is LQKENI. The CDR3 is 15 amino acids. CDR3 coding DNA: TGTGCCAGCTCACCCTGGACAGCAACTAATGAAAAACTGTTTTTT. Protein product: CASSPWTATNEKLFF.

V usage is TRBV2 and J usage is TRBJ1-3; 8 bases match TRBD1. The CDR3 runs 13 residues. Per the germline V gene, CDR1 is SNHLY and CDR2 is FYNNEI. CDR3 sequence reads: CTNRGTSGNTIYF. CDR3 sequence (DNA): TGTACCAACAGGGGGACCTCTGGAAACACCATATATTTT.

This chain uses TRBV4-1 with TRBJ1-4; D is ambiguous. V lost 4 bases, J lost 0 bases, and 15 bases lay in between. Per the germline V gene, CDR1 is MGHRA and CDR2 is YSYEKL. The CDR3 totals 17 residues. The DNA of the CDR3 is TGCGCCAGCAGCCTCCCCCCCCGGTCTGCAACTAATGAAAAACTGTTTTTT. It encodes CASSLPPRSATNEKLFF.

CDR3 residues: CASNGGKTTTNEKLFF. The CDR3 DNA is TGTGCCAGCAACGGAGGGAAAACCACAACTAATGAAAAACTGTTTTTT. The gene calls are TRBV5-5 and TRBJ1-4; no definite D call. With 6 bases removed from V and 0 bases from J, the gap between germline ends came to 15 bases. Germline V lookup: CDR1 SGHKS, CDR2 YYEKEE (reference sequence). This CDR3 has 16 amino acids.

The DNA of the CDR3 is TGTGCCAGCAGGCCTGACCTCCAGGAGGGTCAGCCCCAGCATTTT. It is translated as CASRPDLQEGQPQHF. The rearrangement links TRBV28 to TRBJ1-5, with D hard to call. CDR3 size: 15 residues. V was clipped by 6 bases and J by 6 bases, with 18 bases between them. Germline V gene sequence: CDR1 MDHEN, CDR2 SYDVKM. The full variable domain, its missing parts supplied by reference TRBV28 and TRBJ1-5, is DVKVTQSSRYLVKRTGEKVFLECVQDMDHENMFWYRQDPGLGLRLIYFSYDVKMKEKGDIPEGYSVSREKKERFSLILESASTNQTSMYLCASRPDLQEGQPQHFGDGTRLSIL.

The CDR3 DNA reads TGTGCCAGCAGCTTGGGTCTAGCGGGGGAGCGGGCGACCCAGTACTTC. Its translation is CASSLGLAGERATQYF. The V gene is TRBV5-4, the J gene TRBJ2-5, with TRBD2 identical over 10 bases. CDR1 and CDR2 (germline): SGHNT, YYREEE (reference sequence). Trimming cost V 0 bases and J 7 bases; bases outside gene matches: 9. This CDR3 is built from 16 residues.

The V gene is TRBV10-3, the J gene TRBJ2-1; 10 bases map to TRBD2. Germline V lookup: CDR1 ENHRY, CDR2 SYGVKD. J lost 8 bases, V lost 10 bases, and 14 bases had no gene match. CDR3 length: 15 amino acids. The CDR3 protein is CATMQGLAMVYEQFF. CDR3 DNA: TGTGCCACGATGCAGGGACTAGCGATGGTGTATGAGCAGTTCTTC.

The chain carries TRBV6-5 and TRBJ1-2; tentatively, D is TRBD1 (6 bases). This CDR3 is built from 12 residues. Germline V lookup: CDR1 MNHEY, CDR2 SVGAGI. V was clipped by 5 bases and J by 8 bases, with 12 bases between them. CDR3 sequence reads: CASSQTGGGYTF. Written as DNA, the CDR3 is TGTGCCAGCAGTCAGACAGGAGGAGGCTACACCTTC.

About this clone itself: Other DNA sequences from this sample encode an identical CDR3 as well. The chain carries TRBV5-1 and TRBJ1-2; D unresolved. V lost 4 bases and J 0 bases, leaving 10 bases between the germline ends. The CDR3 consists of 14 residues. CDR1 and CDR2 (germline): SGHRS, YFSETQ. CDR3 in DNA: TGCGCCAGCAGCCTCGAGTCATCTAACTATGGCTACACCTTC. It codes for CASSLESSNYGYTF.

Comments on this clone: This sample also contains other DNA sequences that code for the same CDR3. This chain joins TRBV7-9 and TRBJ1-1; D is possibly TRBD1 (6 bases). Trimming left V 2 bases short and J 2 bases short, with 9 bases between. This CDR3 has 14 amino acids. Germline V gives CDR1 SEHNR, CDR2 FQNEAQ (reference sequence). The CDR3 bases are TGTGCCAGCAGCTTATTACAGGGAAACACTGAAGCTTTCTTT. Translation gives CASSLLQGNTEAFF.